Included here is one T cell receptor (beta chain) sequence, with context. Authors' data handling: How many nucleated cells were present was estimated from reference gene primer amplification. Clones were read by immunoSEQ multiplex PCR, and TCRdb kept only the in-frame ones, dropping some. V, J and clone size reflect that table, while D and trimming were determined from the DNA. The repertoire consists of 75,000 to 80,000 clones, with roughly 90% occurring once and the leading ten covering roughly 9.1%. The germline gives CDR1 LGHDT, CDR2 YNNKEL (reference sequence). V was clipped by 2 bases and J by 2 bases, with 11 bases between them. The CDR3 is 15 amino acids. This entry comes from a study of blood T cell repertoires in COVID-19. Study in general: Samples taken during acute and convalescent COVID-19 were collected in the United States, Italy and Spain. The analysed material was cDNA or gDNA that came from T cells, B-cell-depleted T cells, or PBMCs.

The specimen sequenced was peripheral blood. The sequence was collected from a human donor in a cohort sampled during active COVID-19. V and J are TRBV3-1 (or the pseudogene TRBV3-2) and TRBJ2-3; TRBD2 might be the D (5 bases). CDR3 in amino acids: CASSQISGITDTQYF. CDR3 sequence (DNA): TGTGCCAGCAGCCAAATCTCGGGAATCACAGATACGCAGTATTTT.